Below are 17 T cell receptor beta chains sequenced from a single sample in a study of T cell repertoires in cytomegalovirus infection. The antigens these receptors bind are not known. MiXCR, run by TCRdb on the reads, gives a single entry per CDR3 protein. This table has approximately 910,000 distinct CDR3 sequences, approximately 33% appearing once. The starting material was cultured CD8+ T cells from PBMCs, obtained from culture after CMV antigen stimulation. The receptors here all came from a human donor in good health (CMV status not recorded). Some clones in this sample may be carry-over from other donors' samples.

The genes are TRBV7-8 and TRBJ2-7; 8 nucleotides agree with TRBD2. Trimming at V came to 1 base and at J to 2 bases, leaving 10 bases not matched to a gene. CDR3 length equals 17 residues. In germline, CDR1 is SGHVS, CDR2 FQNEAQ. Written as DNA, the CDR3 is TGTGCCAGCAGCTTAGTTTCAGTGACTAGCGTGACCTACGAGCAGTACGTC. Its translation: CASSLVSVTSVTYEQYV.

Notes on this clonotype: This likely comes from a read error, as the CDR3 has no conserved phenylalanine or tryptophan at its end. The chain has TRBV7-6 and TRBJ2-3; the match to TRBD2 covers 9 bases. CDR3 length equals 16 residues. CDR1 is SGHVS and CDR2 is FNYEAQ in the germline V gene. The J segment lost 2 bases and the V segment lost 2 bases, leaving 5 bases of the junction unmatched. CDR3 loop: CASSLRAGGPTDTQYY. As DNA, the CDR3 is TGTGCCAGCAGCTTAAGAGCGGGGGGCCCCACAGATACGCAGTATTAT.

A word on this clonotype: The germline gene is not matched at one end of the junction; a read error may be the cause. V usage is TRBV7-7 and J usage is TRBJ2-2, with 7 bases fitting TRBD2. Germline loops: CDR1 SSHAT, CDR2 FNYEAQ (reference sequence). The CDR3 has 16 amino acids. The CDR3 nucleotides read TGTGCTAGCAGCTTGGCTGGGACTATTAACACCGGGGAGCTGTTTTTT. It yields the protein CASSLAGTINTGELFF.

The chain links TRBV7-8 to TRBJ2-5; TRBD2 might be the D (5 bases). The germline V gene has CDR1 SGHVS and CDR2 FQNEAQ. V gave up 1 base and J gave up 0 bases, with 9 bases separating them. There are 15 residues in the CDR3. The CDR3 sequence is CASSLVSGYQETQYF. DNA of the CDR3: TGTGCCAGCAGCTTAGTTTCGGGGTACCAAGAGACCCAGTACTTC.

Only a few counts were recorded for this clonotype. The chain is built from TRBV7-2 and TRBJ1-1; no clear D. The CDR3 is 17 residues long. The V gene lost 0 bases and the J gene lost 6 bases, with 20 bases spanning the gap. Germline CDR1 reads SGHTA; CDR2 reads FQGNSA. The CDR3 DNA reads as TGTGCCAGCAGCTTAGCGTCAGTCCCTCCGGTGGTCTCTGAAGCTTTCTTT. This translates into CASSLASVPPVVSEAFF.

In its sample, this clonotype was seen a few times. The rearrangement uses TRBV18 and TRBJ2-1; D is undetermined. V was cut by 5 bases and J by 4 bases, with 18 bases left in between. Germline CDR1 and CDR2: KGHSH and LQKENI. This CDR3 is built from 16 residues. In nucleotides, the CDR3 is TGTGCCAGCTCATCGCGGACGGAATCTTTTTACAATGAGCAGTTCTTC. Protein sequence: CASSSRTESFYNEQFF. The whole variable domain, remainder taken from reference TRBV18 and TRBJ2-1, is NAGVMQNPRHLVRRRGQEARLRCSPMKGHSHVYWYRQLPEEGLKFMVYLQKENIIDESGMPKERFSAEFPKEGPSILRIQQVVRGDSAAYFCASSSRTESFYNEQFFGPGTRLTVL.

This clonotype has only a few counts. J is TRBJ1-4 and V is TRBV7-8; D is ambiguous. The germline gives CDR1 SGHVS, CDR2 FQNEAQ. The CDR3 extends over 18 amino acids. Trimming removed 5 bases from V and 3 bases from J, with 22 bases in between. The CDR3 DNA is TGTGCCAGCAGCCCCTACTTCGGGGTCTCCGCCCCTAATGAAAAACTGTTTTTT. Its protein product is CASSPYFGVSAPNEKLFF. The full variable domain, in which reference TRBV7-8 and TRBJ1-4 provide the parts outside the CDR3, is GAGVSQSPRYKVAKRGQDVALRCDPISGHVSLFWYQQALGQGPEFLTYFQNEAQLDKSGLPSDRFFAERPEGSVSTLKIQRTQQEDSAVYLCASSPYFGVSAPNEKLFFGSGTQLSVL.

This sequence joins TRBV29-1 and TRBJ2-1, with D maybe TRBD1 (5 bases). The CDR3 contains 12 residues. Germline lookup yields CDR1 SQVTM and CDR2 ANQGSEA. V was shortened by 3 bases and J by 2 bases, with 5 bases between the two germline ends. CDR3 loop: CSVEGPYNEQFF. The CDR3 nucleotides read TGCAGCGTTGAGGGGCCCTACAATGAGCAGTTCTTC.

This clonotype occurred a few times. J is TRBJ2-2 and V is TRBV6-4; D unclear. Trimming left V 2 bases short and J 0 bases short, with 10 bases between. CDR3 length: 16 residues. Germline CDR1 MRHNA, CDR2 SNTAGT. In DNA, the CDR3 is TGTGCCAGCAGTGACCGATGGGGTACGAACACCGGGGAGCTGTTTTTT. Amino acid sequence: CASSDRWGTNTGELFF.

A few counts support this clonotype. The chain joins TRBV7-6 to TRBJ2-1, with 10 bases lining up with TRBD2. Trimming removed 1 base from V and 9 bases from J; junction bases left unmatched: 6. The CDR3 consists of 15 residues. Per germline, CDR1 SGHVS and CDR2 FNYEAQ. For the CDR3, the DNA is TGTGCCAGCAGCTTAGACAGCGGGGGGGCCCGTGAGCAGTTCTTC. This sequence encodes CASSLDSGGAREQFF.

CDR3 in DNA: TGTGCCAGCAGGTTGTTACGAGGGGGGATTGGTGAAAAACTGTTTTTT. This gives the protein CASRLLRGGIGEKLFF. This chain uses TRBV12-3 or TRBV12-4 with TRBJ1-4; D is possibly TRBD1 (6 bases). The CDR3 contains 16 residues. V dropped 6 bases and J dropped 7 bases, with 21 bases sitting between them.

The table lists this clonotype with many counts. V usage is TRBV7-6 and J usage is TRBJ2-5, with TRBD1 identical over 8 bases. J was trimmed by 1 base and V by 1 base; bases with no gene match: 5. The CDR3 consists of 16 residues. Germline loops: CDR1 SGHVS, CDR2 FNYEAQ. Here the CDR3 reads CASSLDGRGPQETQYF. The CDR3 nucleotides are TGTGCCAGCAGCTTAGACGGCAGGGGGCCCCAAGAGACCCAGTACTTC.

Ten or more counts support this clonotype. The chain combines TRBV12-3 or TRBV12-4 with TRBJ2-1, with no clear D. The length of the CDR3 is 14 residues. Deletions cut 3 bases from V and 9 bases from J, with 15 bases between. CDR3 loop: CASSLEEASSEQFF. CDR3 nucleotides: TGTGCCAGCAGTTTGGAAGAGGCTTCGTCTGAGCAGTTCTTC.

The chain couples TRBV12-3 or TRBV12-4 to TRBJ2-5; no clear D. Between the trimmed V and J ends, which lost 3 bases and 1 base, there was a span of 9 bases. This CDR3 has 14 residues. CDR3 DNA sequence: TGTGCCAGCAGTTTGAATAACGTCCAAGAGACCCAGTACTTC. Its protein product is CASSLNNVQETQYF.

This clonotype was counted ten times or more. CDR3 sequence (DNA): TGTGCCAGCAGGCCGACAGCAGATACGCAGTATTTT. Protein product: CASRPTADTQYF. V is TRBV12-3 or TRBV12-4 and J is TRBJ2-3; D perhaps matches TRBD1 (5 bases). V lost 6 bases and J 4 bases, leaving 8 bases between the germline ends. The CDR3 runs to 12 residues.

This clonotype was seen more than once but under ten times. The chain combines TRBV7-9 with TRBJ2-7; D remains unclear. The CDR3 loop spans 11 amino acids. Germline assignment: CDR1 SEHNR and CDR2 FQNEAQ (reference sequence). V lost 4 bases to trimming and J lost 3 bases, with 4 bases between them. The CDR3 bases are TGTGCCAGCAGCTATGACTACGAGCAGTACTTC. This encodes CASSYDYEQYF.

The rearrangement joins TRBV15 to TRBJ2-5, with a tentative D call TRBD1 (5 bases). Between the trimmed V and J ends, which lost 3 bases and 4 bases, there was a span of 12 bases. The CDR3 is 14 amino acids. CDR1 and CDR2 from the germline V gene are LNHNV and YYDKDF (reference sequence). The CDR3 nucleotides are TGTGCCACCAGCAGCCGACAGTTTGTAGAGACCCAGTACTTC. Translating gives CATSSRQFVETQYF.